One sample yielded the 7 T cell receptor beta chains listed below, sequenced in a study of shared clonotypes between healthy human individuals. Clones were read by immunoSEQ multiplex PCR, and TCRdb kept only the in-frame ones, dropping some. Found here are around 2.3 million clones, around 95% of them singletons; the top ten hold around 0.13%. Specimen: naive CD4+ T cells sorted from blood. Subset indicated: CD45RA+ positively selected. All receptors come from a man aged 18-30 years in good health.

Note on this clone: Other DNA sequences of this sample code for an identical CDR3. The chain recombines TRBV2 with TRBJ2-3; 11 bases are a match to TRBD1. The V gene's germline CDR1 is SNHLY and CDR2 FYNNEI. The V segment lost 6 bases and the J segment 0 bases; nucleotides outside the gene matches: 2. The CDR3 contains 15 residues. CDR3 amino acids: CASRGTGGSTDTQYF. CDR3 in DNA: TGTGCCAGCAGGGGGACAGGGGGAAGCACAGATACGCAGTATTTT.

V is TRBV18 and J is TRBJ2-7; D not resolved. With 2 bases removed from V and 4 bases from J, the gap between germline ends came to 15 bases. The germline gives CDR1 KGHSH, CDR2 LQKENI. The CDR3 is 15 amino acids. The CDR3 bases are TGTGCCAGCTCACCATTACCCAGGCCAGGTTACGAGCAGTACTTC. Translation gives CASSPLPRPGYEQYF.

The chain employs TRBV9 and TRBJ2-3, with TRBD1 identical over 8 bases. Trimming removed 3 bases from V and 6 bases from J; junction bases left unmatched: 3. Per the germline V gene, CDR1 is SGDLS and CDR2 is YYNGEE. This CDR3 spans 13 amino acids. The CDR3 sequence is CASSEDREDTQYF. CDR3 bases: TGTGCCAGCAGCGAGGACAGGGAGGATACGCAGTATTTT.

The chain recombines TRBV7-2 with TRBJ2-3; the match to TRBD1 covers 9 bases. Germline V gene lookup returns CDR1 SGHTA and CDR2 FQGNSA. V gave up 0 bases and J gave up 6 bases; unmatched junction bases: 4. This CDR3 spans 15 amino acids. CDR3 amino acids: CASSLAGQGFDTQYF. The CDR3 region has the DNA TGTGCCAGCAGCTTAGCGGGACAGGGTTTCGATACGCAGTATTTT.

This chain connects TRBV1 to TRBJ2-2. TRBV1 is noted as a pseudogene. CDR3 length equals 20 residues. The CDR3 DNA reads TGCACCAGCAGCCAAGTCCATTTAGTATTTTCGTCAGTGGTACACGGGGAGCTGTTTTTT. Protein: CTSSQVHLVFSSVVHGELFF.

The chain joins TRBV7-9 to TRBJ1-5, with TRBD1 matching over 8 bases. With 5 bases clipped from V and 6 bases from J, the junction kept 6 bases outside the gene matches. The CDR3 totals 14 residues. Germline V gene lookup returns CDR1 SEHNR and CDR2 FQNEAQ (reference sequence). CDR3 coding DNA: TGTGCCAGCAGCGAGGACAGGGTCGGTCAGCCCCAGCATTTT. Translated: CASSEDRVGQPQHF.

The CDR3 DNA sequence: TGTGCCAGCAGCGCGGGGGACGGATTCTATGGCTACACCTTC. The encoded protein is CASSAGDGFYGYTF. The chain is built from TRBV6-1 and TRBJ1-2; tentative D call: TRBD1 (5 bases). Germline CDR1 is MNHNS and CDR2 is SASEGT. The CDR3 is 14 residues long. Trimming took 6 bases from V and 4 from J, leaving 15 bases between them.